Following are 18 T cell receptor beta chains from one sample sequenced in a study of shared clonotypes between healthy human individuals. Produced via immunoSEQ multiplex PCR; TCRdb's table is partial and in-frame only. Of around 2,000,000 clones in the sample, about 95% were seen once. Naive CD8 cells lacked CD45RO and underwent positive selection for CCR7, leaving out terminally differentiated effector memory CD45RA+ cells. The source material was naive CD8+ T cells sorted from blood. These receptors all come from a man younger than 30 in good health.

The chain joins TRBV7-9 to TRBJ1-1; D gene ambiguous. Looked up from germline, CDR1 is SEHNR and CDR2 is FQNEAQ (reference sequence). Between the trimmed V and J ends, which lost 4 bases and 7 bases, there was a span of 13 bases. This CDR3 is 13 amino acids long. This CDR3 reads CASSSFRPDEAFF. For the CDR3, the DNA is TGTGCCAGCAGCTCCTTCAGGCCAGATGAAGCTTTCTTT.

This chain uses TRBV9 with TRBJ2-5; TRBD1 matches at 8 bases. CDR3 size: 14 residues. With 10 bases clipped from V and 5 bases from J, the junction kept 13 bases outside the gene matches. From germline, CDR1 is SGDLS and CDR2 YYNGEE. The CDR3 loop reads CAVKIDRGLETQYF. The DNA for the CDR3 is TGTGCCGTCAAGATTGACAGGGGTTTGGAGACCCAGTACTTC.

The genes are TRBV5-1 and TRBJ2-1; 11 bases fit TRBD2. The trim removed 4 bases at V and 0 bases at J, leaving 12 bases unmatched. The CDR3 has 19 residues. CDR1 and CDR2 (germline): SGHRS, YFSETQ. The CDR3 DNA is TGCGCCAGCAGCAGGGGGACTAGCGGAGAGATTAGCTCCTACAATGAGCAGTTCTTC. Translated: CASSRGTSGEISSYNEQFF.

The chain links TRBV11-2 to TRBJ1-1; D perhaps matches TRBD1 (6 bases). This CDR3 has 14 amino acids. V lost 3 bases and J 0 bases, leaving 8 bases between the germline ends. CDR1 is SGHAT, CDR2 FQNNGV, per germline. The CDR3 DNA reads TGTGCCAGCAGCTTCAGGGGCATGAACACTGAAGCTTTCTTT. Amino acids: CASSFRGMNTEAFF.

The V call is TRBV28, the J call TRBJ2-7; either TRBD1 or TRBD2 may fit D (5 bases each). The CDR3 has 14 residues. Germline CDR1 and CDR2: MDHEN and SYDVKM. The germline V and J ends were trimmed by 7 bases and 0 bases, with 13 bases remaining between them. CDR3 sequence reads: CASTRDGNSYEQYF. The CDR3 DNA reads as TGTGCCAGCACCAGGGACGGCAACTCCTACGAGCAGTACTTC.

The rearrangement joins TRBV9 to TRBJ2-5, with D possibly TRBD2 on 6 matching bases. With 4 bases removed from V and 4 bases from J, the gap between germline ends came to 11 bases. The germline CDR1 and CDR2 sequences are SGDLS and YYNGEE. The CDR3 contains 13 residues. CDR3: CASSTGGAETQYF. The CDR3 nucleotides read TGTGCCAGCAGCACCGGCGGGGCAGAGACCCAGTACTTC.

The V gene is TRBV14, the J gene TRBJ1-2; TRBD1 agrees at 7 bases. The V and J ends lost 2 bases and 4 bases, in that order; junction bases with no gene match: 4. Per the germline V gene, CDR1 is SGHDN and CDR2 is FVKESK. The CDR3 consists of 14 residues. CDR3 nucleotide sequence: TGTGCCAGCAGCCAATCAGGGGGAGTCTATGGCTACACCTTC. As protein: CASSQSGGVYGYTF.

V and J are TRBV5-5 and TRBJ1-4; D not resolved. The germline V gene encodes CDR1 SGHKS and CDR2 YYEKEE (reference sequence). Deletions cut 0 bases from V and 3 bases from J, with 15 bases between. CDR3 size: 17 residues. Here the CDR3 DNA reads TGTGCCAGCAGCTTGGATTTCCGGGAAGGAGCTAATGAAAAACTGTTTTTT. It codes for CASSLDFREGANEKLFF.

The rearrangement joins TRBV6-5 to TRBJ1-1; 9 bases align to TRBD1. The CDR3 sequence is 14 residues long. V lost 2 bases, J lost 6 bases, and 4 bases stayed unmatched. Germline V CDR1 and CDR2: MNHEY, SVGAGI. The CDR3: CASSYGTGLPEAFF. The DNA for the CDR3 is TGTGCCAGCAGTTACGGGACAGGGCTTCCTGAAGCTTTCTTT.

The rearrangement joins TRBV10-2 to TRBJ2-5; 7 bases map to TRBD1. J was trimmed by 1 base and V by 4 bases; bases with no gene match: 3. The CDR3 is made up of 14 amino acids. Germline V lookup: CDR1 WSHSY, CDR2 SAAADI. The DNA for the CDR3 is TGCGCCAGCAGTGGACAGGGTGTCCAAGAGACCCAGTACTTC. Protein: CASSGQGVQETQYF.

J is TRBJ2-5 and V is TRBV6-5, with TRBD2 identical over 8 bases. CDR3 size: 16 residues. The ends lost 2 bases at V and 0 bases at J; junction bases unmatched: 5. Germline loops: CDR1 MNHEY, CDR2 SVGAGI. DNA of the CDR3: TGTGCCAGCAGTTACAGTAGCGGGGAGTACCAAGAGACCCAGTACTTC. Translated: CASSYSSGEYQETQYF.

Remarks on this clone: Distinct nucleotide sequences in the sample also encode this CDR3. The CDR3, as DNA: TGTGCCAGTAGTATCGGGCATTCCTACGAGCAGTACTTC. Amino acids: CASSIGHSYEQYF. The rearrangement uses TRBV19 and TRBJ2-7; D ambiguous. Trimming shortened V by 3 bases and J by 1 base, and 7 bases separated the two germline ends. Germline lookup yields CDR1 LNHDA and CDR2 SQIVND (reference sequence). There are 13 residues in the CDR3.

The gene calls are TRBV27 and TRBJ2-2; no firm D call. V was cut by 5 bases and J by 6 bases, with 7 bases left in between. The CDR3 runs to 12 residues. Looked up from germline, CDR1 is MNHEY and CDR2 is SMNVEV (reference sequence). The CDR3 reads CASSPIPGELFF. The CDR3 DNA sequence: TGTGCCAGCAGTCCTATTCCCGGGGAGCTGTTTTTT.

Of note for this clone: Other DNA sequences in this specimen translate into the identical CDR3. The rearrangement uses TRBV28 and TRBJ1-5; 8 bases agree with TRBD1. The germline V gene encodes CDR1 MDHEN and CDR2 SYDVKM. Germline trimming cut 5 bases from V and 7 bases from J; bases unmatched to any gene: 7. The CDR3 sequence is 14 residues long. The CDR3 is CASSPDRGGQPQHF. The CDR3 DNA sequence: TGTGCCAGCAGTCCCGACAGGGGTGGACAGCCCCAGCATTTT. Variable domain in full (rest from reference TRBV28 and TRBJ1-5): DVKVTQSSRYLVKRTGEKVFLECVQDMDHENMFWYRQDPGLGLRLIYFSYDVKMKEKGDIPEGYSVSREKKERFSLILESASTNQTSMYLCASSPDRGGQPQHFGDGTRLSIL.

About this clone itself: Being one base from a much bigger clone, this may be a read error. The chain recombines TRBV7-9 with TRBJ2-2, with D unclear. CDR1 and CDR2 (germline): SEHNR, FQNEAQ (reference sequence). The CDR3 length is 12 residues. Trimming stripped 6 bases from V and 1 base from J, with 3 bases between. The CDR3 DNA reads as TGTGCCAGCAGGGAGAACACCGGGGAGCTGTTTTTT. It specifies CASRENTGELFF.

The chain recombines TRBV18 with TRBJ2-4; 11 bases align to TRBD2. V lost 2 bases and J lost 6; bases outside the gene matches: 15. Germline values: CDR1 KGHSH, CDR2 LQKENI. This CDR3 has 19 residues. The CDR3 bases are TGTGCCAGCTCACCAATCCCTTATAGCGGGAGGGAAGACGTAAACATTCAGTACTTC. It codes for CASSPIPYSGREDVNIQYF.

This chain links TRBV4-2 with TRBJ1-2; 9 bases align to TRBD1. There are 13 residues in the CDR3. Germline-derived CDR1 and CDR2 are LGHNA and YNFKEQ. V was pared by 6 bases and J by 4 bases, with 3 bases of the junction left unmatched. The CDR3 bases are TGTGCCAGCAGGACAGGGGGGGCCTATGGCTACACCTTC. It is translated as CASRTGGAYGYTF.

In the case of this clone: Other DNA sequences in the same sample also yield this CDR3. The chain employs TRBV9 and TRBJ2-7; D may be TRBD2 (5 bases). The CDR3 has 14 amino acids. Germline values: CDR1 SGDLS, CDR2 YYNGEE. V gave up 3 bases and J gave up 0 bases, with 10 bases separating them. The CDR3: CASSEGLPSYEQYF. CDR3 nucleotide sequence: TGTGCCAGCAGCGAAGGACTTCCCTCCTACGAGCAGTACTTC. Full variable domain (rest looked up from reference TRBV9 and TRBJ2-7): DSGVTQTPKHLITATGQRVTLRCSPRSGDLSVYWYQQSLDQGLQFLIQYYNGEERAKGNILERFSAQQFPDLHSELNLSSLELGDSALYFCASSEGLPSYEQYFGPGTRLTVT.